A single sample gave rise to the 25 T cell receptor beta chains below, sequenced in a study of identical twins. TCRdb reprocessed the 5' RACE reads via MiXCR and lists one record per CDR3 protein. The sample gives 470,000 or so distinct CDR3 sequences, 20% to 25% of which show up once; 2.5% to 3.5% is in the top ten. The same sample was also studied in work on T cells expressing NK-cell markers.

Material: CD4+ T cells sorted from blood. The source of these receptors is a woman aged 18-29 years in good health.

J is TRBJ1-2 and V is TRBV11-2; TRBD1 might be the D (6 bases). V was cut by 5 bases and J by 7 bases, with 11 bases left in between. This CDR3 is 12 amino acids long. Per germline, CDR1 SGHAT and CDR2 FQNNGV. The CDR3 bases are TGTGCCAGCAGCCATCGACAGGCTGGCTACACCTTC. Protein: CASSHRQAGYTF.

V gene TRBV29-1 combines with J gene TRBJ2-7; D might be TRBD1 (6 bases). The CDR3 is made up of 10 amino acids. The germline V and J ends were trimmed by 6 bases and 7 bases, with 10 bases remaining between them. Germline CDR1 is SQVTM and CDR2 is ANQGSEA. CDR3 residues: CSVGAREQYF. CDR3 DNA: TGCAGCGTGGGGGCTCGGGAGCAGTACTTC.

The chain links TRBV5-5 to TRBJ2-1, with D possibly being TRBD2 (5 bases). The CDR3 runs 14 residues. Between the trimmed V and J ends, which lost 4 bases and 1 base, there was a span of 9 bases. Germline values: CDR1 SGHKS, CDR2 YYEKEE (reference sequence). The CDR3 nucleotides read TGTGCCAGCAGCCAAGGGAGTTCCTACAATGAGCAGTTCTTC. This sequence encodes CASSQGSSYNEQFF.

The chain employs TRBV24-1 and TRBJ1-5; D unclear. The germline V gene encodes CDR1 KGHDR and CDR2 SFDVKD. V was cut by 3 bases and J by 6 bases, with 5 bases left in between. The CDR3 sequence is 12 residues long. The CDR3 nucleotides are TGTGCCACCAGTGATGGGGTTCAGCCCCAGCATTTT. This gives the protein CATSDGVQPQHF.

V and J are TRBV7-2 and TRBJ2-7, with a tentative D call TRBD1 (5 bases). Germline CDR1 and CDR2: SGHTA and FQGNSA. Trimming removed 3 bases from V and 2 bases from J, with 14 bases in between. The CDR3 extends over 15 amino acids. The CDR3 spells CASSFRGYGTYEQYF. For the CDR3, the DNA is TGTGCCAGCAGCTTTAGGGGCTATGGGACCTACGAGCAGTACTTC.

This clonotype was seen more than once but under ten times. The chain's CDR3 is CASSRGHPTYEQYF. The CDR3, as DNA: TGTGCCAGCAGCCGGGGGCATCCGACCTACGAGCAGTACTTC. The chain couples TRBV7-2 to TRBJ2-7, with D perhaps assigned TRBD1 or TRBD2 (6 bases each). The length of the CDR3 is 14 residues. The germline gives CDR1 SGHTA, CDR2 FQGNSA. Trimming removed 5 bases from V and 2 bases from J, with 13 bases in between. The variable domain in full, with the rest retrieved from reference TRBV7-2 and TRBJ2-7, is GAGVSQSPSNKVTEKGKDVELRCDPISGHTALYWYRQSLGQGLEFLIYFQGNSAPDKSGLPSDRFSAERTGGSVSTLTIQRTQQEDSAVYLCASSRGHPTYEQYFGPGTRLTVT.

The CDR3 DNA reads as TGCAGCGTTTCTCGGAGGACAGGGGTCTACACCTTC. Protein sequence: CSVSRRTGVYTF. The chain employs TRBV29-1 and TRBJ1-2; 9 nucleotides align to TRBD1. This CDR3 comprises 12 residues. J gave up 10 bases and V 5 bases, and 8 bases lay outside the gene matches. Germline CDR1 and CDR2: SQVTM and ANQGSEA. Filled out from reference TRBV29-1 and TRBJ1-2, the complete variable domain reads SAVISQKPSRDICQRGTSLTIQCQVDSQVTMMFWYRQQPGQSLTLIATANQGSEATYESGFVIDKFPISRPNLTFSTLTVSNMSPEDSSIYLCSVSRRTGVYTFGSGTRLTVV.

The rearrangement links TRBV7-9 to TRBJ1-1; D is uncertain. The V gene lost 1 base and the J gene lost 1 base, with 10 bases spanning the gap. The CDR3 runs 15 residues. Germline CDR1 is SEHNR and CDR2 is FQNEAQ (reference sequence). The CDR3 bases are TGTGCCAGCAGCTTAGAGGCAGTTGAGAACACTGAAGCTTTCTTT. Protein sequence: CASSLEAVENTEAFF.

This clonotype was seen a few times. The chain is built from TRBV7-2 and TRBJ1-5; D call uncertain. This CDR3 region has 13 residues. V gave up 3 bases and J gave up 4 bases, with 7 bases separating them. Germline V gives CDR1 SGHTA, CDR2 FQGNSA. The CDR3 protein is CASSFRFNQPQHF. The CDR3 bases are TGTGCCAGCAGCTTTCGATTTAATCAGCCCCAGCATTTT.

This clonotype came up a few times. The chain recombines TRBV6-1 with TRBJ1-2; D is ambiguous. The V gene lost 6 bases and the J gene lost 4 bases, with 12 bases spanning the gap. CDR1 and CDR2 (germline): MNHNS, SASEGT. This CDR3 has 13 amino acids. The CDR3 is CASSTSAFYGYTF. The CDR3 DNA follows: TGTGCCAGCAGCACCTCAGCGTTCTATGGCTACACCTTC.

This clonotype was counted only a few times. The chain carries TRBV7-9 and TRBJ1-1; D remains ambiguous. V was clipped by 5 bases and J by 3 bases, with 7 bases between them. The CDR3 is 12 residues long. From germline, CDR1 is SEHNR and CDR2 FQNEAQ (reference sequence). This CDR3 is CASSQSHTEAFF. The CDR3 DNA reads TGTGCCAGCAGCCAGTCACACACTGAAGCTTTCTTT.

The V gene is TRBV20-1, the J gene TRBJ2-7; 8 bases align to TRBD2. CDR1 and CDR2 (germline): DFQATT, SNEGSKA (reference sequence). The CDR3 has 14 residues. J was trimmed by 3 bases and V by 3 bases; bases with no gene match: 7. CDR3 nucleotide sequence: TGCAGTGCTAGTGGAGCGGGGGCTTACTACGAGCAGTACTTC. It codes for CSASGAGAYYEQYF.

In this sample, this clonotype turned up a few times. The V call is TRBV12-3 or TRBV12-4, the J call TRBJ2-7; TRBD1 aligns across 7 bases. The V gene end was trimmed by 6 bases and the J gene end by 6 bases; junction bases not matched to a gene: 11. This CDR3 is built from 14 residues. Here the CDR3 reads CASSNRDSLSEQYF. The CDR3 DNA sequence: TGTGCCAGCAGCAACCGGGACAGCCTCAGCGAGCAGTACTTC.

V and J are TRBV11-3 and TRBJ2-3; possible D gene TRBD1, 5 bases. Germline CDR1 reads SGHNT; CDR2 reads YENEEA. Trimming pared 3 bases from V and 4 bases from J, leaving 11 bases between. There are 14 residues in the CDR3. As DNA, the CDR3 is TGTGCCAGCAGCTTCAGGGTTGGCGCAGATACGCAGTATTTT. Translated: CASSFRVGADTQYF.

This clonotype was detected a few times. The chain combines TRBV27 with TRBJ1-6, with 7 bases matching TRBD1. Looked up from germline, CDR1 is MNHEY and CDR2 is SMNVEV (reference sequence). Trimming removed 6 bases from V and 7 bases from J; junction bases left unmatched: 15. This CDR3 has 17 amino acids. Here the CDR3 DNA reads TGTGCCAGCAGCCCACAACAGGGGTCCACTCCAAATTCACCCCTCCACTTT. This codes for CASSPQQGSTPNSPLHF.

The chain links TRBV5-6 to TRBJ2-2; possible D gene TRBD2, 5 bases. The ends were cut back, 1 base at V and 0 bases at J, with 7 bases in the middle. The CDR3 loop spans 15 amino acids. Germline-derived CDR1 and CDR2 are SGHDT and YYEEEE. The CDR3 is CASSLRGPNTGELFF. CDR3 DNA sequence: TGTGCCAGCAGCTTGCGGGGTCCGAACACCGGGGAGCTGTTTTTT.

With regard to this clonotype: A much larger clone lies one base from this, so it may be a read error. Here the CDR3 DNA reads TGTGCCAGCAGTTACTGGGGTGGCTACACCTTC. Its translation is CASSYWGGYTF. The rearrangement uses TRBV6-5 and TRBJ1-2; D not resolved. The germline V gene encodes CDR1 MNHEY and CDR2 SVGAGI. Between the trimmed V and J ends, which lost 1 base and 7 bases, there was a span of 4 bases. This CDR3 is built from 11 residues.

This rearrangement joins TRBV20-1 to TRBJ2-5; 8 nucleotides line up with TRBD1. Germline V gives CDR1 DFQATT, CDR2 SNEGSKA (reference sequence). The CDR3 is 12 amino acids. The V and J ends lost 4 bases and 2 bases, in that order; junction bases with no gene match: 0. CDR3 protein: CSANRGQETQYF. The CDR3 nucleotides read TGCAGTGCTAACAGGGGGCAAGAGACCCAGTACTTC.

This clonotype was recorded only once. The chain uses TRBV7-2 and TRBJ2-1, with unresolved D. CDR1 and CDR2 from the germline V gene are SGHTA and FQGNSA. The CDR3 covers 10 residues. Deletions cut 8 bases from V and 6 bases from J, with 5 bases between. This CDR3 reads CASGFNEQFF. Here the CDR3 DNA reads TGTGCCAGCGGTTTCAATGAGCAGTTCTTC.

This clonotype has a handful of counts. The chain links TRBV20-1 to TRBJ1-6, with D unresolved. Germline loops: CDR1 DFQATT, CDR2 SNEGSKA (reference sequence). The CDR3 covers 11 residues. V lost 0 bases and J 8 bases, leaving 2 bases between the germline ends. CDR3: CSARDDSPLHF. As DNA, the CDR3 is TGCAGTGCTAGAGATGATTCACCCCTCCACTTT.

This clonotype is a singleton in its sample. V gene TRBV7-2 combines with J gene TRBJ2-5, with D perhaps matching TRBD1 or TRBD2 (6 bases each). The CDR3 contains 15 residues. The V end lost 5 bases, the J end lost 1 base, and 14 bases lay between the germline ends. The germline gives CDR1 SGHTA, CDR2 FQGNSA. CDR3 sequence (DNA): TGTGCCAGCAGCCCGGAGGGGGTCTCCCAAGAGACCCAGTACTTC. Translated, it gives CASSPEGVSQETQYF.

This clonotype occurred a few times. The chain combines TRBV3-1 with TRBJ1-1, with D hard to call. CDR3 length equals 12 residues. From germline, CDR1 is LGHDT and CDR2 YNNKEL (reference sequence). V was trimmed by 2 bases and J by 11 bases, leaving 12 bases between them. In DNA form, the CDR3 reads TGTGCCAGCAGCCAATTCGCGGATATGGCTTTCTTT. Its protein product is CASSQFADMAFF.

This sequence joins TRBV5-5 and TRBJ2-7, with D unclear. Germline V CDR1 and CDR2: SGHKS, YYEKEE (reference sequence). Trimming took 7 bases from V and 0 from J, leaving 17 bases between them. The CDR3 is 15 amino acids. In DNA form, the CDR3 reads TGTGCCAGCGGGTTACGAGTCAGAAGCTCCTACGAGCAGTACTTC. Its protein is CASGLRVRSSYEQYF.

This clonotype was seen only a few times. CDR3 DNA: TGCGCCAGCAGCATGATGGGACAGTTGAACACTGAAGCTTTCTTT. Translation gives CASSMMGQLNTEAFF. This sequence joins TRBV5-1 and TRBJ1-1, with 7 bases that match TRBD1. CDR3 length: 15 amino acids. Germline V lookup: CDR1 SGHRS, CDR2 YFSETQ. V lost 4 bases, J lost 0 bases, and 6 bases stayed unmatched.

This clonotype was picked up a small number of times. The V call is TRBV9, the J call TRBJ2-1; D is possibly TRBD1 (6 bases). The CDR3 consists of 16 residues. Per germline, CDR1 SGDLS and CDR2 YYNGEE. The V end lost 0 bases, the J end lost 5 bases, and 15 bases lay between the germline ends. This chain's CDR3 is CASSVGSRGINNEQFF. For the CDR3, the DNA is TGTGCCAGCAGCGTAGGTTCCAGGGGCATCAACAATGAGCAGTTCTTC.